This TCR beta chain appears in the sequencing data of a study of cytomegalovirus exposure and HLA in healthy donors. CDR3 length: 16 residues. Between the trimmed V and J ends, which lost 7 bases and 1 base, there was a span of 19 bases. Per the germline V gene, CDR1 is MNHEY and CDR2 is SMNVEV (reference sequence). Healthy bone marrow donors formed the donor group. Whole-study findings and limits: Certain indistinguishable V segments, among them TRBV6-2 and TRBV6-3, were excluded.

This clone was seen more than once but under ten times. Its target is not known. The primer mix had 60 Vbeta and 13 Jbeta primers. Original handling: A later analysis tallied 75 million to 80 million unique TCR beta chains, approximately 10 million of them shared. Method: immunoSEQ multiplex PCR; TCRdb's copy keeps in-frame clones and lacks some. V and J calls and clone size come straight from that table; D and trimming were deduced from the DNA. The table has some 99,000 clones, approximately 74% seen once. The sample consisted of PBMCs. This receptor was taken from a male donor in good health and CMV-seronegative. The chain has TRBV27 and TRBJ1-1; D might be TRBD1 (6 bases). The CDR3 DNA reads TGTGCCAGCAAATCCGGGACACCCCTCGGGAACACTGAAGCTTTCTTT. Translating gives CASKSGTPLGNTEAFF.